The sequence of this T cell receptor beta chain was determined in a study of T-cell reconstitution after alpha-beta-depleted transplantation in children (dated by TCRdb to about 2016). Some background on the complete study: Using TCR repertoire profiling, the study quantitatively followed how T-cell immune reconstitution unfolded in children after TCRalphabeta/CD19-depleted allogeneic hematopoietic cell transplantation.

General findings and caveats noted by the study authors: The apparently early recovery of alphabetaT-cell counts about two months after transplant reportedly depended on only several hundred rapidly expanded clones that came from non-depleted graft cells. In some patients, the high TCRbeta diversity seen at day 60 was put down to recipient T cells and intrathymic progenitors that had survived conditioning. The frequencies of hyperexpanded clones fell over the following months, and after one year, T-cell counts and TCRbeta diversity were mostly attributed to newly produced T cells.

What the treatment or condition label conveys for this sample: allogeneic hematopoietic cell transplantation with graft depleted of TCRalphabeta T cells and CD19 B cells. The transplant recipients were children given TCRalphabeta/CD19-depleted allogeneic hematopoietic cell grafts. The CDR3 goes from the cysteine to the phenylalanine over 10 residues. Just the 30-base CDR3 DNA is kept, in frame starting at base 1. The V and J ends are trimmed by 6 bases and 7 bases, leaving 4 bases between them. In the case of this clonotype: Its antigen target is currently unknown. Base quality data are lacking; no much larger clone is found one base away.

Receptor libraries were prepared by PCR. The listed sequencing device is Illumina HiSeq 2500. TCR libraries were prepared with molecular barcoding, using unique molecular identifiers to normalize TCRbeta repertoire quantification. TCRdb redid the processing of the public reads, applying fastp at Q25 and MiXCR, and retained in-frame beta chains. Each entry is one CDR3 protein sequence, shown with its most common DNA and genes. In this sample the table shows tens of thousands of distinct CDR3 sequences, 40% to 55% of which occur a single time. The top ten clonotypes cover around 98% of the sample. Sample: PBMCs, mostly from graft donor cells, taken 360 days after TCRalphabeta/CD19-depleted stem cell transplant. Recombination linked TRBV12-3 or TRBV12-4 to TRBJ2-1, with no reliable assignment of the D segment. The clonotype originates from a male patient younger than 18 who had a stem cell transplant for acute lymphoblastic leukemia, so the T cells may come from the graft donor. CDR3 loop: CASSLNEQFF. The DNA is as follows: TGTGCCAGCAGCTTAAATGAGCAGTTCTTC.